These 30 T cell receptor beta chains were all obtained from the same sample, sequenced in a study of chemoradiotherapy in HPV16-positive cancers. Method: immunoSEQ multiplex PCR; TCRdb's copy keeps in-frame clones and lacks some. The profile shows about 3,300 clones, 71% of them singletons. Specimen collection occurred from a patient who underwent chemoradiotherapy. The receptors shown here come from a human donor with HPV-associated anogenital cancer.

The chain couples TRBV9 to TRBJ2-3; tentatively, D is TRBD2 (5 bases). V lost 4 bases to trimming and J lost 0 bases, with 18 bases between them. The CDR3 is 17 amino acids. CDR1 and CDR2 (germline): SGDLS, YYNGEE. The CDR3 nucleotides are TGTGCCAGCAGCTCCCGTGGGTATCTAGCTAGCACAGATACGCAGTATTTT. Protein product: CASSSRGYLASTDTQYF.

The chain combines TRBV6-4 with TRBJ2-2, with 11 bases that match TRBD1. Germline lookup yields CDR1 MRHNA and CDR2 SNTAGT. This CDR3 spans 14 amino acids. Unmatched junction bases numbered 3, after V lost 7 bases and J lost 5 bases. The CDR3 reads CASNRDRGTGELFF. The CDR3 DNA reads as TGTGCCAGCAACCGGGACAGGGGGACCGGGGAGCTGTTTTTT.

The chain joins TRBV19 to TRBJ1-1; tentatively, D is TRBD1 (6 bases). From germline, CDR1 is LNHDA and CDR2 SQIVND (reference sequence). V lost 8 bases and J 1 base, leaving 11 bases between the germline ends. The CDR3 consists of 13 residues. CDR3 amino acids: CASQAGANTEAFF. DNA of the CDR3: TGTGCCAGTCAGGCAGGGGCGAACACTGAAGCTTTCTTT.

The V call is TRBV29-1, the J call TRBJ1-2, with D maybe TRBD1 (6 bases). Looked up from germline, CDR1 is SQVTM and CDR2 is ANQGSEA. The V gene lost 3 bases and the J gene lost 4 bases, with 18 bases spanning the gap. The CDR3 runs to 15 residues. In DNA form, the CDR3 reads TGCAGCGTTGACGAGAACAGGGAAGGTGGCTATGGCTACACCTTC. Amino acids: CSVDENREGGYGYTF.

The chain recombines TRBV5-1 with TRBJ1-5; D is ambiguous. Looked up from germline, CDR1 is SGHRS and CDR2 is YFSETQ. The length of the CDR3 is 13 residues. V was pared by 0 bases and J by 5 bases, with 6 bases between. For the CDR3, the DNA is TGCGCCAGCAGCTTGGCCGTGGATCAGCCCCAGCATTTT. Its translation: CASSLAVDQPQHF.

V and J are TRBV5-1 and TRBJ1-5, with D possibly TRBD1 on 6 matching bases. The germline V and J ends were trimmed by 0 bases and 5 bases, with 12 bases remaining between them. CDR3 length equals 15 residues. Germline-derived CDR1 and CDR2 are SGHRS and YFSETQ. The CDR3 DNA is TGCGCCAGCAGCTTGGAGGGGGGAGGCCATCAGCCCCAGCATTTT. It is translated as CASSLEGGGHQPQHF.

The chain is built from TRBV5-1 and TRBJ2-5; D unresolved. The CDR3 sequence is 13 residues long. Germline loops: CDR1 SGHRS, CDR2 YFSETQ. V was shortened by 0 bases and J by 5 bases, with 8 bases between the two germline ends. DNA for the CDR3: TGCGCCAGCAGCTTGGCAAGCCGGGAGACCCAGTACTTC. Protein: CASSLASRETQYF.

The chain links TRBV21-1 to TRBJ1-2; the listed D gene, TRBD1, was not tested against the DNA. TRBV21-1 is termed a pseudogene. This CDR3 spans 17 amino acids. The DNA for the CDR3 is TGTGCCAGCAGTAGAGGGGGCAACGGTGTCCCGGGCTATGGCTACACCTTC. Amino acids: CASSRGGNGVPGYGYTF.

This clone showed up just once. The chain links TRBV19 to TRBJ1-6; 8 bases agree with TRBD1. Germline values: CDR1 LNHDA, CDR2 SQIVND (reference sequence). This CDR3 is 13 amino acids long. The ends lost 7 bases at V and 8 bases at J; junction bases unmatched: 4. The CDR3 region is CASNQGAHSPLHF. CDR3 coding DNA: TGTGCCAGTAACCAGGGGGCCCATTCACCCCTCCACTTT.

The chain has TRBV7-9 and TRBJ1-1; 9 nucleotides align to TRBD1. This CDR3 is built from 15 residues. CDR1 and CDR2 from the germline V gene are SEHNR and FQNEAQ (reference sequence). V dropped 11 bases and J dropped 0; count of bases not matched to a gene: 10. The CDR3 nucleotides read TGTGCCTTACCGGGACAGGGTTCCTTGAACACTGAAGCTTTCTTT. As protein: CALPGQGSLNTEAFF.

This chain connects TRBV4-3 to TRBJ2-3; 8 bases are shared with TRBD1. The germline V gene has CDR1 LGHNA and CDR2 YSLEER. V trimming: 3 bases; J trimming: 1 base; junction bases outside the gene matches: 9. The CDR3 contains 17 residues. CDR3 coding DNA: TGCGCCAGCAGCCATTATCAGGGGGCTGTGGGCACAGATACGCAGTATTTT. This translates into CASSHYQGAVGTDTQYF.

This chain connects TRBV20-1 to TRBJ1-2, with 8 bases aligning to TRBD1. CDR1 DFQATT and CDR2 SNEGSKA come from the germline V gene (reference sequence). The CDR3 covers 11 residues. The V and J ends lost 6 bases and 8 bases, in that order; junction bases with no gene match: 5. CDR3 region: CSAWTGQGYTF. The DNA of the CDR3 is TGCAGTGCGTGGACAGGGCAAGGCTACACCTTC.

The rearrangement uses TRBV18 and TRBJ2-7, with TRBD1 as a possible D gene (6 bases). With 3 bases removed from V and 0 bases from J, the gap between germline ends came to 12 bases. This CDR3 spans 15 amino acids. Germline values: CDR1 KGHSH, CDR2 LQKENI. CDR3 region: CASSPRGRSSYEQYF. For the CDR3, the DNA is TGTGCCAGCTCACCCAGGGGCCGTTCCTCCTACGAGCAGTACTTC.

The chain combines TRBV9 with TRBJ1-3; D is perhaps TRBD1 (6 bases). The length of the CDR3 is 16 residues. V shed 0 bases and J shed 3 bases, with 13 bases lying between them. In germline, CDR1 is SGDLS, CDR2 YYNGEE. The CDR3 bases are TGTGCCAGCAGCGTAGCTACGCGGACAGATGGAAACACCATATATTTT. Protein product: CASSVATRTDGNTIYF. The full variable domain, its missing parts supplied by reference TRBV9 and TRBJ1-3, is DSGVTQTPKHLITATGQRVTLRCSPRSGDLSVYWYQQSLDQGLQFLIQYYNGEERAKGNILERFSAQQFPDLHSELNLSSLELGDSALYFCASSVATRTDGNTIYFGEGSWLTVV.

The chain has TRBV30 and TRBJ2-3; TRBD1 agrees at 9 bases. Germline CDR1 GTSNPN, CDR2 SVGIG (reference sequence). V shed 1 base, J shed 6 bases, and the junction held 8 bases outside the gene matches. The CDR3 runs 15 residues. CDR3 in amino acids: CAWSADRGNSDTQYF. The CDR3 nucleotides are TGTGCCTGGAGTGCGGACAGGGGAAATTCGGATACGCAGTATTTT.

Relative to its sample, this clone is large. The chain recombines TRBV14 with TRBJ1-2; maybe TRBD1 (6 bases). The germline CDR1 and CDR2 sequences are SGHDN and FVKESK. The CDR3 has 19 amino acids. The V end lost 2 bases, the J end lost 0 bases, and 22 bases lay between the germline ends. The CDR3 DNA reads TGTGCCAGCAGCCAACTACCCGCGAGCCAGGGGCAGACTAACTATGGCTACACCTTC. Encoded protein: CASSQLPASQGQTNYGYTF.

This clone has a handful of counts. The gene calls are TRBV9 and TRBJ1-5, with 10 positions matching TRBD1. Germline trimming cut 4 bases from V and 7 bases from J; bases unmatched to any gene: 8. The CDR3 extends over 15 amino acids. The V gene's germline CDR1 is SGDLS and CDR2 YYNGEE. CDR3 region: CASSLSGQGVQPQHF. The CDR3 nucleotides are TGTGCCAGCAGCTTATCCGGACAGGGGGTCCAGCCCCAGCATTTT.

This clone has more than one count but fewer than ten. This chain uses TRBV5-1 with TRBJ1-2, with 9 nucleotides matching TRBD1. The CDR3 has 13 residues. With V trimmed by 5 bases and J by 8 bases, 7 bases remained unmatched. Per the germline V gene, CDR1 is SGHRS and CDR2 is YFSETQ. Written as DNA, the CDR3 is TGCGCCAGCAGTCCCGGGGACAGGGTGGGCTACACCTTC. Translating gives CASSPGDRVGYTF.

V and J are TRBV10-2 and TRBJ2-7; D may correspond to TRBD1 or TRBD2 (5 bases each). CDR3 length: 12 residues. Trimming pared 4 bases from V and 4 bases from J, leaving 8 bases between. Per the germline V gene, CDR1 is WSHSY and CDR2 is SAAADI. Written as DNA, the CDR3 is TGCGCCAGCAGTGGGGGCGGGTACGAGCAGTACTTC. Its protein product is CASSGGGYEQYF.

There are a few counts of this clone. The chain uses TRBV4-1 and TRBJ2-5, with 12 positions matching TRBD2. Germline V gene data show CDR1 as MGHRA and CDR2 as YSYEKL. The J segment lost 5 bases and the V segment lost 1 base, leaving 8 bases of the junction unmatched. The CDR3 is 17 amino acids. CDR3 in DNA: TGCGCCAGCAGCCAAGCATGGCTAGCGGGGGGGTGGGAGACCCAGTACTTC. Translated: CASSQAWLAGGWETQYF.

V and J are TRBV28 and TRBJ2-1; 7 positions match TRBD2. The junction had 6 bases not matched to a gene; V was cut back by 3 bases and J by 7 bases. CDR3 length: 14 amino acids. Germline values: CDR1 MDHEN, CDR2 SYDVKM. The CDR3 reads CASSFTGGGNEQFF. CDR3 sequence (DNA): TGTGCCAGCAGTTTCACGGGGGGTGGAAATGAGCAGTTCTTC.

The rearrangement uses TRBV2 and TRBJ2-1; 9 nucleotides agree with TRBD2. V lost 4 bases, J lost 6 bases, and 4 bases stayed unmatched. CDR3 size: 14 residues. CDR1 SNHLY and CDR2 FYNNEI come from the germline V gene. CDR3 nucleotide sequence: TGTGCCAGCAGTGTACGCGGGGGGGGCAATGAGCAGTTCTTC. It yields the protein CASSVRGGGNEQFF. Combining the CDR3 with reference TRBV2 and TRBJ2-1 gives the whole variable domain EPEVTQTPSHQVTQMGQEVILRCVPISNHLYFYWYRQILGQKVEFLVSFYNNEISEKSEIFDDQFSVERPDGSNFTLKIRSTKLEDSAMYFCASSVRGGGNEQFFGPGTRLTVL.

This sequence joins TRBV7-2 and TRBJ2-1; D is unresolved. The CDR3 is made up of 16 amino acids. The V gene lost 4 bases and the J gene lost 12 bases, with 25 bases spanning the gap. Germline CDR1 is SGHTA and CDR2 is FQGNSA. The CDR3 nucleotides read TGTGCCAGCAGCTACCTCCTCCAGGACGGGCGTCAAGGGCAGTTCTTC. As protein: CASSYLLQDGRQGQFF.

The CDR3 bases are TGTGCCAGCAGTGAAGCTATGAGGGCGGACGGGGAGCTGTTTTTT. The encoded protein is CASSEAMRADGELFF. This chain uses TRBV6-1 with TRBJ2-2; weak D call: TRBD2 (5 bases). Trimming removed 0 bases at V and 7 bases at J, with 12 bases between. The CDR3 sequence is 15 residues long. Germline CDR1 is MNHNS and CDR2 is SASEGT.

This clone was picked up a small number of times. The rearrangement joins TRBV4-1 to TRBJ2-7; the D is unclear. Germline assignment: CDR1 MGHRA and CDR2 YSYEKL. Trimming stripped 1 base from V and 5 bases from J, with 9 bases between. This CDR3 has 13 residues. The CDR3 bases are TGCGCCAGCAGCCAAGGTCACGGAAACGAGCAGTACTTC. Protein product: CASSQGHGNEQYF.

This clone has a handful of counts. V usage is TRBV19 and J usage is TRBJ2-2; possibly TRBD1 for D (5 bases). The germline CDR1 and CDR2 sequences are LNHDA and SQIVND (reference sequence). This CDR3 contains 18 residues. V lost 5 bases, J lost 0 bases, and 19 bases lay in between. CDR3 amino acids: CASSPKNLWGPNTGELFF. The DNA of the CDR3 is TGTGCCAGTAGTCCAAAAAACCTTTGGGGCCCGAACACCGGGGAGCTGTTTTTT.

The gene calls are TRBV28 and TRBJ1-5; D is perhaps TRBD1 (5 bases). Germline lookup yields CDR1 MDHEN and CDR2 SYDVKM. The CDR3 length is 16 residues. The V and J ends lost 6 bases and 1 base respectively, with 16 bases between them. The CDR3 sequence: CASSVNGEGSNQPQHF. CDR3 nucleotide sequence: TGTGCCAGCAGCGTGAACGGGGAGGGGAGCAATCAGCCCCAGCATTTT.

The chain recombines TRBV7-8 with TRBJ2-1; tentative D call: TRBD1 (6 bases). This CDR3 is built from 13 residues. CDR1 and CDR2 from the germline V gene are SGHVS and FQNEAQ. V was clipped by 1 base and J by 10 bases, with 11 bases between them. DNA of the CDR3: TGTGCCAGCAGCTTAGGAGGGCAGGGGGAGCAGTTCTTC. Its protein is CASSLGGQGEQFF.

The chain has TRBV14 and TRBJ2-7, with 9 bases aligning to TRBD1. Germline assignment: CDR1 SGHDN and CDR2 FVKESK. The CDR3 consists of 17 residues. V shed 2 bases and J 3 bases; nucleotides not matched to a gene: 11. CDR3 sequence reads: CASSQSTAGQGFYEQYF. DNA for the CDR3: TGTGCCAGCAGCCAATCAACCGCGGGACAGGGCTTCTACGAGCAGTACTTC.

The V gene is TRBV19, the J gene TRBJ2-7; TRBD2 matches 10 bases. The J segment lost 5 bases and the V segment lost 6 bases, leaving 1 base of the junction unmatched. CDR1 and CDR2 from the germline V gene are LNHDA and SQIVND (reference sequence). CDR3 length: 12 residues. The DNA for the CDR3 is TGTGCCAGTAGGGGACTAGCGAACGAGCAGTACTTC. As protein: CASRGLANEQYF.